A selection of T cell receptor beta chains follows, all from one sample in a study of Ad26.COV2.S vaccination and SARS-CoV-2 variants. Sequencing was performed with immunoSEQ multiplex PCR; in TCRdb, only in-frame clones are kept and a portion is missing. The sample carries 380,000 or so clones, about 88% recorded once. The sample here was peripheral blood, taken in a trial of Ad26.COV2.S vaccine versus placebo. These TCRs come from a person between 18 and 65 years old who received the Ad26.COV2.S COVID-19 vaccine or a placebo. The CDR3 runs from the conserved cysteine through the conserved F or W. D genes are given only for firm matches. Only some rows state a clone size, as once, few, many or a class for expanded clones.

len: 13; d_gene: .; v_gene: TRBV28; abundance: .; j_gene: TRBJ1-5; CDR3nt: TGTGCCAGCAGTGGACTGCTGAATCAGCCCCAGCATTTT; CDR3aa: CASSGLLNQPQHF
len: 14; d_gene: .; v_gene: TRBV5-6; abundance: .; j_gene: TRBJ2-7; CDR3nt: TGTGCCAGCAGCCGCGAATACGCAGGCTCCGAGCAGTACTTC; CDR3aa: CASSREYAGSEQYF
len: 14; d_gene: .; v_gene: TRBV7-2; abundance: few; j_gene: TRBJ2-2; CDR3nt: TGTGCCAGCAGCTCCCTGGCGAACACCGGGGAGCTGTTTTTT; CDR3aa: CASSSLANTGELFF
len: 15; d_gene: .; v_gene: TRBV4-3; abundance: few; j_gene: TRBJ1-5; CDR3nt: TGCGCCAGCAGCCAAGATAGAGGACAGAATCAGCCCCAGCATTTT; CDR3aa: CASSQDRGQNQPQHF
len: 15; d_gene: .; v_gene: TRBV4-3; abundance: .; j_gene: TRBJ2-7; CDR3nt: TGCGCCAGCAGCCAAGACAGGGGTAAGACCTACGAGCAGTACTTC; CDR3aa: CASSQDRGKTYEQYF
len: 16; d_gene: TRBD2; v_gene: TRBV11-2; abundance: .; j_gene: TRBJ2-2; CDR3nt: TGTGCCAGCAGCTCCATAGCGGGGGCCTTCACCGGGGAGCTGTTTTTT; CDR3aa: CASSSIAGAFTGELFF
len: 16; d_gene: .; v_gene: TRBV6-6; abundance: .; j_gene: TRBJ2-2; CDR3nt: TGTGCCAGTACGACCGGGACCCCAGTTCCCACCGGGGAGCTGTTTTTT; CDR3aa: CASTTGTPVPTGELFF
len: 16; d_gene: .; v_gene: TRBV9; abundance: .; j_gene: TRBJ1-2; CDR3nt: TGTGCCAGCAGCGTAGATGACAAGGGATCCAACTATGGCTACACCTTC; CDR3aa: CASSVDDKGSNYGYTF
len: 13; d_gene: .; v_gene: TRBV5-6; abundance: .; j_gene: TRBJ1-5; CDR3nt: TGTGCCAGCAGCTTGGGGGATTTGCAGCCCCAGCATTTT; CDR3aa: CASSLGDLQPQHF
len: 15; d_gene: TRBD2; v_gene: TRBV6-2/TRBV6-3; abundance: .; j_gene: TRBJ2-5; CDR3nt: TGTGCCAGCAGCCAGACTAGCGGGGGCCAAGAGACCCAGTACTTC; CDR3aa: CASSQTSGGQETQYF
len: 14; d_gene: .; v_gene: TRBV18; abundance: .; j_gene: TRBJ2-1; CDR3nt: TGTGCCAGCTCACGATGGGACTCCTACAATGAGCAGTTCTTC; CDR3aa: CASSRWDSYNEQFF
len: 14; d_gene: TRBD1; v_gene: TRBV5-6; abundance: once; j_gene: TRBJ1-5; CDR3nt: TGTGCCAGCAGCTCCACAGGGGGCCATCAGCCCCAGCATTTT; CDR3aa: CASSSTGGHQPQHF
len: 15; d_gene: .; v_gene: TRBV24-1; abundance: .; j_gene: TRBJ2-3; CDR3nt: TGTGCCACCAGTCCCCCGGGGCCTAGCACAGATACGCAGTATTTT; CDR3aa: CATSPPGPSTDTQYF
len: 15; d_gene: TRBD1; v_gene: TRBV28; abundance: .; j_gene: TRBJ1-5; CDR3nt: TGTGCCAGCAGTTGGGTACAGGGGAACAATCAGCCCCAGCATTTT; CDR3aa: CASSWVQGNNQPQHF
len: 14; d_gene: .; v_gene: TRBV6-5; abundance: .; j_gene: TRBJ2-3; CDR3nt: TGTGCCAGCAGTCGGACTGGAGAGGCAGATACGCAGTATTTT; CDR3aa: CASSRTGEADTQYF
len: 15; d_gene: TRBD1; v_gene: TRBV5-5; abundance: .; j_gene: TRBJ1-3; CDR3nt: TGTGCCAGCAGCTGGGAGGGACAGGGAGGAAACACCATATATTTT; CDR3aa: CASSWEGQGGNTIYF
len: 14; d_gene: .; v_gene: TRBV18; abundance: .; j_gene: TRBJ2-6; CDR3nt: TGTGCCAGTCGAGGATTCTCTGGGGCCAACGTCCTGACTTTC; CDR3aa: CASRGFSGANVLTF
len: 15; d_gene: TRBD2; v_gene: TRBV4-2; abundance: .; j_gene: TRBJ2-1; CDR3nt: TGTGCCAGCAGCCAAGCGAGCGGGGGGGATGGGGAGCAGTTCTTC; CDR3aa: CASSQASGGDGEQFF
len: 14; d_gene: TRBD1; v_gene: TRBV5-1; abundance: few; j_gene: TRBJ1-2; CDR3nt: TGCGCCAGCAGCTTGGGACAGGGGAACTATGGCTACACCTTC; CDR3aa: CASSLGQGNYGYTF
len: 14; d_gene: .; v_gene: TRBV7-8; abundance: .; j_gene: TRBJ1-2; CDR3nt: TGTGCCAGCAGCTTAGCGGCAGGGGTCTATGGCTACACCTTC; CDR3aa: CASSLAAGVYGYTF
len: 14; d_gene: .; v_gene: TRBV6-5; abundance: .; j_gene: TRBJ2-2; CDR3nt: TGTGCCAGCAGCAAGGGACCCCCGAACGGGGAGCTGTTTTTT; CDR3aa: CASSKGPPNGELFF
len: 14; d_gene: TRBD2; v_gene: TRBV7-2; abundance: .; j_gene: TRBJ2-7; CDR3nt: TGTGCCAGCAGCCCTGGAGGGACTACCTACGAGCAGTACTTC; CDR3aa: CASSPGGTTYEQYF
len: 12; d_gene: .; v_gene: TRBV2; abundance: few; j_gene: TRBJ2-2; CDR3nt: TGTGCCAGCAGTTTGGACACCGGGGAGCTGTTTTTT; CDR3aa: CASSLDTGELFF
len: 15; d_gene: .; v_gene: TRBV30; abundance: .; j_gene: TRBJ1-2; CDR3nt: TGTGCCTGGAGTGTTAGGGTTCTCCGCCGTATTGGCTACACCTTC; CDR3aa: CAWSVRVLRRIGYTF
len: 15; d_gene: .; v_gene: TRBV6-4; abundance: .; j_gene: TRBJ2-5; CDR3nt: TGTGCCAGCAGTGACTCGACACAGGGCAAAGAGACCCAGTACTTC; CDR3aa: CASSDSTQGKETQYF
len: 14; d_gene: .; v_gene: TRBV4-1; abundance: once; j_gene: TRBJ1-5; CDR3nt: TGCGCCAGCAGCAAGACAGTACTCAATCAGCCCCAGCATTTT; CDR3aa: CASSKTVLNQPQHF
len: 14; d_gene: .; v_gene: TRBV19; abundance: .; j_gene: TRBJ1-2; CDR3nt: TGTGCCAGTACAGCCCAGGGGAGCGTCTATGGCTACACCTTC; CDR3aa: CASTAQGSVYGYTF
len: 12; d_gene: .; v_gene: TRBV11-2; abundance: .; j_gene: TRBJ1-2; CDR3nt: TGTGCCAGCAGCTCCAGAGGTCATGGCTACACCTTC; CDR3aa: CASSSRGHGYTF
len: 14; d_gene: .; v_gene: TRBV10-3; abundance: .; j_gene: TRBJ2-3; CDR3nt: TGTGCCATCAGTGAGGGTCCAAACCCGGGTACGCAGTATTTT; CDR3aa: CAISEGPNPGTQYF
len: 14; d_gene: TRBD2; v_gene: TRBV5-6; abundance: .; j_gene: TRBJ2-7; CDR3nt: TGTGCCAGCAGCCCGAGACTAGCGGTATACGAGCAGTACTTC; CDR3aa: CASSPRLAVYEQYF
len: 17; d_gene: .; v_gene: TRBV7-6; abundance: .; j_gene: TRBJ2-6; CDR3nt: TGTGCCAGCAGCTTAGCGGTGTGGGAGTCTGGGGCCAACGTCCTGACTTTC; CDR3aa: CASSLAVWESGANVLTF
len: 17; d_gene: TRBD1; v_gene: TRBV19; abundance: .; j_gene: TRBJ1-6; CDR3nt: TGTGCCAGTAGTAGACCTGGACAGGGGCGTAGAGATTCACCCCTCCACTTT; CDR3aa: CASSRPGQGRRDSPLHF
len: 16; d_gene: TRBD1; v_gene: TRBV7-8; abundance: .; j_gene: TRBJ1-1; CDR3nt: TGTGCCAGCAGCTTTTCAGGGGGCCGACAGAACACTGAAGCTTTCTTT; CDR3aa: CASSFSGGRQNTEAFF
len: 17; d_gene: TRBD1; v_gene: TRBV28; abundance: .; j_gene: TRBJ2-2; CDR3nt: TGTGCCAGCAGTTTACCCACGGACAGGGGCGACACCGGGGAGCTGTTTTTT; CDR3aa: CASSLPTDRGDTGELFF
len: 13; d_gene: .; v_gene: TRBV12-3/TRBV12-4; abundance: once; j_gene: TRBJ1-1; CDR3nt: TGTGCCAGCAGTTTAGGGGGGGTCCCTGAAGCTTTCTTT; CDR3aa: CASSLGGVPEAFF
len: 15; d_gene: .; v_gene: TRBV19; abundance: .; j_gene: TRBJ2-1; CDR3nt: TGTGCCAATAGTGCATTCATTGGGGGGTACAATGAGCAGTTCTTC; CDR3aa: CANSAFIGGYNEQFF
len: 13; d_gene: .; v_gene: TRBV6-6; abundance: .; j_gene: TRBJ2-3; CDR3nt: TGTGCCAGCAGTTACCCCACCACAGATACGCAGTATTTT; CDR3aa: CASSYPTTDTQYF
len: 13; d_gene: .; v_gene: TRBV4-1; abundance: .; j_gene: TRBJ2-7; CDR3nt: TGCGCCAGCAGCCAAGCAGGCTCCTACGAGCAGTACTTC; CDR3aa: CASSQAGSYEQYF
len: 15; d_gene: .; v_gene: TRBV5-6; abundance: .; j_gene: TRBJ1-6; CDR3nt: TGTGCCAGCAGCTTGGGCCTAGGGGTGAGTTCACCCCTCCACTTT; CDR3aa: CASSLGLGVSSPLHF
len: 14; d_gene: .; v_gene: TRBV15; abundance: .; j_gene: TRBJ2-7; CDR3nt: TGTGCCACCAGCCACATCGCAACAGGGTACGAGCAGTACTTC; CDR3aa: CATSHIATGYEQYF
len: 13; d_gene: .; v_gene: TRBV18; abundance: once; j_gene: TRBJ1-5; CDR3nt: TGTGCCAGCTCCCAGGGAACTGATCAGCCCCAGCATTTT; CDR3aa: CASSQGTDQPQHF
len: 16; d_gene: .; v_gene: TRBV27; abundance: .; j_gene: TRBJ2-3; CDR3nt: TGTGCCAGCAGTTCTCGACCCCCGGTGGTGGCAGATACGCAGTATTTT; CDR3aa: CASSSRPPVVADTQYF
len: 12; d_gene: .; v_gene: TRBV10-3; abundance: once; j_gene: TRBJ2-5; CDR3nt: TGTGCCATCTCACCGGGGGAGGAGACCCAGTACTTC; CDR3aa: CAISPGEETQYF
len: 13; d_gene: .; v_gene: TRBV5-1; abundance: few; j_gene: TRBJ1-3; CDR3nt: TGCGCCAGCAGCTTGGATCGGGGAAACACCATATATTTT; CDR3aa: CASSLDRGNTIYF
len: 14; d_gene: .; v_gene: TRBV19; abundance: .; j_gene: TRBJ2-1; CDR3nt: TGTGCCAGTAGTCTAGCGTGGTCCTACAATGAGCAGTTCTTC; CDR3aa: CASSLAWSYNEQFF
len: 15; d_gene: TRBD1; v_gene: TRBV5-6; abundance: .; j_gene: TRBJ2-2; CDR3nt: TGTGCCAGCAGCTTCACCGACAGGGACACCGGGGAGCTGTTTTTT; CDR3aa: CASSFTDRDTGELFF
len: 15; d_gene: TRBD1; v_gene: TRBV2; abundance: .; j_gene: TRBJ1-3; CDR3nt: TGTGCCAGCAGTGAGATGGGACAGGCTGGAAACACCATATATTTT; CDR3aa: CASSEMGQAGNTIYF
len: 17; d_gene: .; v_gene: TRBV4-3; abundance: .; j_gene: TRBJ2-3; CDR3nt: TGCGCCAGCAGCCAACGATTGGGAGCGTCCCGCGGGGATACGCAGTATTTT; CDR3aa: CASSQRLGASRGDTQYF
len: 16; d_gene: .; v_gene: TRBV7-2; abundance: once; j_gene: TRBJ2-7; CDR3nt: TGTGCCAGCAGCTTAGTGGCCGGGACTGTCGCCTACGAGCAGTACTTC; CDR3aa: CASSLVAGTVAYEQYF
len: 14; d_gene: .; v_gene: TRBV27; abundance: .; j_gene: TRBJ1-1; CDR3nt: TGTGCCAGCATCCCGAGGGGTGGAAGCACTGAAGCTTTCTTT; CDR3aa: CASIPRGGSTEAFF
len: 14; d_gene: .; v_gene: TRBV3-1/TRBV3-2; abundance: .; j_gene: TRBJ1-4; CDR3nt: TGTGCCAGCAGCCAGAGACCCAATAATGAAAAACTGTTTTTT; CDR3aa: CASSQRPNNEKLFF
len: 15; d_gene: TRBD1; v_gene: TRBV7-2; abundance: .; j_gene: TRBJ1-5; CDR3nt: TGTGCCAGCAGCTTAGCTGGGACAGCCAATCAGCCCCAGCATTTT; CDR3aa: CASSLAGTANQPQHF
len: 16; d_gene: TRBD1; v_gene: TRBV4-3; abundance: .; j_gene: TRBJ2-7; CDR3nt: TGCGCCAGCAGCCAAGCCGGGGCAGGGGGCGCGTACGAGCAGTACTTC; CDR3aa: CASSQAGAGGAYEQYF
len: 14; d_gene: .; v_gene: TRBV4-1; abundance: .; j_gene: TRBJ1-5; CDR3nt: TGCGCCAGCAGCCTTTACAGGGAAGGGCAGCCCCAGCATTTT; CDR3aa: CASSLYREGQPQHF
len: 12; d_gene: .; v_gene: TRBV6-5; abundance: .; j_gene: TRBJ2-7; CDR3nt: TGTGCCAGCAGTTCCCCGGACGGGCGGAAGTACTTC; CDR3aa: CASSSPDGRKYF
len: 12; d_gene: .; v_gene: TRBV7-2; abundance: .; j_gene: TRBJ2-5; CDR3nt: TGTGCCAGCAGCTCTCGGGGCGGGACCCAGTACTTC; CDR3aa: CASSSRGGTQYF
len: 14; d_gene: .; v_gene: TRBV27; abundance: .; j_gene: TRBJ1-1; CDR3nt: TGTGCCAGCAGTTTAAGGGGGGGGGTCACTGAAGCTTTCTTT; CDR3aa: CASSLRGGVTEAFF
len: 16; d_gene: .; v_gene: TRBV27; abundance: .; j_gene: TRBJ1-4; CDR3nt: TGTGCCAGCAGTCCAACAGGGCTGCGAGGTGATGAAAAACTGTTTTTT; CDR3aa: CASSPTGLRGDEKLFF
len: 11; d_gene: .; v_gene: TRBV6-5; abundance: few; j_gene: TRBJ1-1; CDR3nt: TGTGCCACAGGTCCGGGGGTCCAAGCTTTCTTT; CDR3aa: CATGPGVQAFF
len: 13; d_gene: TRBD1; v_gene: TRBV12-3/TRBV12-4; abundance: .; j_gene: TRBJ2-7; CDR3nt: TGTGCCAGCACAGGGGGAGCTAGGGGCGAGCAGTACTTC; CDR3aa: CASTGGARGEQYF